Given below is one T cell receptor beta chain in context. Its target is not known. The protocol was immunoSEQ multiplex PCR, while the TCRdb copy is restricted to in-frame clones and leaves out a portion. Counted here are 110,000 to 150,000 clones, over 75% occurring once; the ten biggest clones make up around 1.5%. The data derive from a study of T cell responses to AZD1222 COVID-19 vaccine. The overall study: Doses given second, at about 4 or about 12 weeks, were pooled. Study results and limitations: Clonal diversity was possibly underestimated, and white British individuals and females predominated among donors. The study found Spike-specific TCR breadth and depth rose after two AZD1222 doses. Of spike-specific TCRs, nearly half reportedly target regions left unmutated in variants.

The CDR3 contains 13 residues. The germline V and J ends were trimmed by 8 bases and 0 bases, with 8 bases remaining between them. The germline CDR1 and CDR2 sequences are SEHNR and FQNEAQ (reference sequence). Material: peripheral blood, obtained on day 0 of AZD1222 vaccination. The source of this sequence is an adult in good health. V and J are TRBV7-9 and TRBJ1-3, with unresolved D. Written as DNA, the CDR3 is TGTGCCAGCCGATACACCTCTGGAAACACCATATATTTT. Translating it yields CASRYTSGNTIYF.